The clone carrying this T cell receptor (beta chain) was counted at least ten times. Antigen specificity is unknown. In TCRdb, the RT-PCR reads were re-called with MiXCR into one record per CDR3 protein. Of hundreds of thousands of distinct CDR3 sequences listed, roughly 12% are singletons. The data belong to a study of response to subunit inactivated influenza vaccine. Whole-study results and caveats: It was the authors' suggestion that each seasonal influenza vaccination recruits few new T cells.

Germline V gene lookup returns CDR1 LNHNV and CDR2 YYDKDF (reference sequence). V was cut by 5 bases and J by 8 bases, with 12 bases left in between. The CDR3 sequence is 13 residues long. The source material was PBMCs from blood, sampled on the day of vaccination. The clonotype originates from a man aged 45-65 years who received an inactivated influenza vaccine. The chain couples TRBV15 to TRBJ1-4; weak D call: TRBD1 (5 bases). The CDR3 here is CATSPTGGEKLFF. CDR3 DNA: TGTGCCACCAGCCCCACGGGGGGAGAAAAACTGTTTTTT. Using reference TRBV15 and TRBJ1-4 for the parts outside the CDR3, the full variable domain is DAMVIQNPRYQVTQFGKPVTLSCSQTLNHNVMYWYQQKSSQAPKLLFHYYDKDFNNEADTPDNFQSRRPNTSFCFLDIRSPGLGDTAMYLCATSPTGGEKLFFGSGTQLSVL.